This entry features one T cell receptor beta chain sequence. Antigen unknown. The data were obtained in a study of T cell responses to AZD1222 COVID-19 vaccine. Study-level information: Pooling of second doses given at about 4 or about 12 weeks was done.

Study-wide points: No day 14 peak samples; only post-peak repertoires were characterized. As reported, nearly half of all spike-specific TCRs target variant regions that are unmutated. It should be noted that donors were predominantly white British and more often female, and clonal diversity was possibly underestimated.

The data were produced by immunoSEQ multiplex PCR, yet TCRdb's version contains in-frame clones alone and is incomplete. The sample contains 130,000 to 150,000 clones, 91% of which appear only once. There are 13 residues in the CDR3. Trimming cost V 6 bases and J 5 bases; bases outside gene matches: 7. Per the germline V gene, CDR1 is SQVTM and CDR2 is ANQGSEA. The material was peripheral blood, obtained on day 0 of AZD1222 vaccination. The chain links TRBV29-1 to TRBJ2-5, with 9 bases matching TRBD1. The sequence came from an adult in good health. In DNA form, the CDR3 reads TGCAGCGTGCGGGACAGGGTCCGGGAGACCCAGTACTTC. Translation: CSVRDRVRETQYF.